Each of the 9 T cell receptor beta chains below was sequenced from the same sample in a study of blood T cell repertoires in COVID-19. Using immunoSEQ multiplex PCR, the repertoire was profiled, and TCRdb retains in-frame clones only, with some absent. The profile shows under 250,000 clones, roughly 80% of them singletons. The sequencing sample was made of peripheral blood. These receptors were obtained from a young woman with acute or convalescent COVID-19.

V is TRBV10-3 and J is TRBJ2-5; TRBD2 matches at 11 bases. Germline loops: CDR1 ENHRY, CDR2 SYGVKD. The ends lost 10 bases at V and 4 bases at J; junction bases unmatched: 2. This CDR3 region has 12 residues. The CDR3 coding sequence is TGTGCCACCGGGACTAGCGGAGAGACCCAGTACTTC. Its protein is CATGTSGETQYF.

The gene calls are TRBV27 and TRBJ1-1; TRBD1 aligns across 7 bases. This CDR3 has 14 residues. Germline loops: CDR1 MNHEY, CDR2 SMNVEV (reference sequence). The V gene end was trimmed by 5 bases and the J gene end by 1 base; junction bases not matched to a gene: 4. CDR3 loop: CASSTQGGNTEAFF. CDR3 in DNA: TGTGCCAGCAGTACTCAGGGGGGGAACACTGAAGCTTTCTTT.

CDR3 region: CACIYRRDSPTGELFF. The CDR3 DNA follows: TGTGCCTGTATTTACCGAAGGGACAGCCCCACCGGGGAGCTGTTTTTT. V gene TRBV30 combines with J gene TRBJ2-2; TRBD1 agrees at 7 bases. The CDR3 runs to 16 residues. The germline V gene has CDR1 GTSNPN and CDR2 SVGIG (reference sequence). With V trimmed by 6 bases and J by 4 bases, 14 bases remained unmatched.

The V call is TRBV1, the J call TRBJ2-3; no DNA check was done on the table's D call, TRBD2. TRBV1 is labeled a pseudogene. The CDR3 has 20 residues. The CDR3 DNA reads as TGCACCAGCAGCCAAGGGACCGGGAGGGCTAGCGGGCTTAGCACAGATACGCAGTATTTT. Its protein is CTSSQGTGRASGLSTDTQYF.

This chain connects TRBV29-1 to TRBJ2-1, with 7 bases lining up with TRBD2. This CDR3 region has 13 residues. The germline V gene has CDR1 SQVTM and CDR2 ANQGSEA. The junction had 8 bases not matched to a gene; V was cut back by 5 bases and J by 7 bases. CDR3 sequence reads: CSVYGGSTNEQFF. CDR3 sequence (DNA): TGCAGCGTTTACGGCGGGAGTACGAATGAGCAGTTCTTC.

The gene calls are TRBV27 and TRBJ1-1, with D hard to call. CDR3 length equals 13 residues. V was pared by 4 bases and J by 10 bases, with 16 bases between. The V gene's germline CDR1 is MNHEY and CDR2 SMNVEV (reference sequence). CDR3 in DNA: TGTGCCAGCAGTTCCAGCGACGGTTTTGTAGCTTTCTTT. This gives the protein CASSSSDGFVAFF.

This clone showed up just once. The V and J genes are TRBV29-1 and TRBJ1-1; 7 bases agree with TRBD1. The CDR3 contains 12 residues. The germline V gene encodes CDR1 SQVTM and CDR2 ANQGSEA. V shed 4 bases, J shed 7 bases, and the junction held 6 bases outside the gene matches. The CDR3 region has the DNA TGCAGCGTTGGACAGGGAAGGGGTGAAGCTTTCTTT. It yields the protein CSVGQGRGEAFF. The whole variable domain, remainder taken from reference TRBV29-1 and TRBJ1-1, is SAVISQKPSRDICQRGTSLTIQCQVDSQVTMMFWYRQQPGQSLTLIATANQGSEATYESGFVIDKFPISRPNLTFSTLTVSNMSPEDSSIYLCSVGQGRGEAFFGQGTRLTVV.

J is TRBJ2-1 and V is TRBV7-2; 9 bases map to TRBD2. Per the germline V gene, CDR1 is SGHTA and CDR2 is FQGNSA. This CDR3 contains 12 residues. The junction had 2 bases not matched to a gene; V was cut back by 6 bases and J by 8 bases. CDR3 sequence (DNA): TGTGCCAGCAGAAAGCGGGGGGATGAGCAGTTCTTC. It encodes CASRKRGDEQFF.

This chain joins TRBV28 and TRBJ1-4; TRBD1 might be the D (5 bases). The CDR3 is 14 amino acids. Germline V CDR1 and CDR2: MDHEN, SYDVKM. Trimming left V 3 bases short and J 4 bases short, with 9 bases between. The CDR3 region has the DNA TGTGCCAGCAGTTTTGCGGGGGTTAATGAAAAACTGTTTTTT. Amino acid sequence: CASSFAGVNEKLFF.